This TCR beta chain was observed in a study of T cell repertoires in cytomegalovirus infection. Study at large: The authors used CMV epitopes that were HLA-C-restricted (recently identified) and HLA-B-restricted (well studied). Study conclusions and caveats: Dominating the ex vivo response were HLA-C-restricted CMV-specific TCR beta clonotypes.

TCRdb independently ran MiXCR on the reads; one entry per CDR3 protein. This repertoire shows fewer than 1,000,000 distinct CDR3 sequences, 25% to 40% found once; its top ten account for about an eighth. The CDR3 is 12 residues long. From germline, CDR1 is MNHNS and CDR2 SASEGT. Trimming removed 3 bases at V and 7 bases at J, with 9 bases between. In this sample, this clonotype turned up a few times. What it recognizes is unknown. The chain employs TRBV6-1 and TRBJ1-1, with no clear D. The sample was cultured CD8+ T cells from PBMCs, taken from culture after CMV antigen stimulation. The clonotype was recovered from a human donor in good health (CMV status not recorded). Some clones in this sample may be carry-over from other donors' samples. CDR3 nucleotide sequence: TGTGCCAGCAGTGATGGTAACCTTGAAGCTTTCTTT. Its translation: CASSDGNLEAFF.